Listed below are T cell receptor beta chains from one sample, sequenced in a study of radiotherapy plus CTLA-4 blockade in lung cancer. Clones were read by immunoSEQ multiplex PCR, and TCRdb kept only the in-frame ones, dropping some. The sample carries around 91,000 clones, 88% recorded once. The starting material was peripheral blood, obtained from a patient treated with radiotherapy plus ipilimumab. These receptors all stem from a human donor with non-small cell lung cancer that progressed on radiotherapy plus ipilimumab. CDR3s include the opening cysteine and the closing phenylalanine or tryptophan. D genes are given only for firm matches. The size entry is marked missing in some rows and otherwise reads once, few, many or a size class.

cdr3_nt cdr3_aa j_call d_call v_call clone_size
TGCGCCAGCAGCCCCGGGACTAGCGGTGGGGGGGAGCAGTTCTTC CASSPGTSGGGEQFF TRBJ2-1 TRBD2 TRBV5-1 .
TGTGCCAGCAGTGAATATCGCGGGACAGCCTCCCACGAGCAGTACTTC CASSEYRGTASHEQYF TRBJ2-7 . TRBV25-1 .
TGCGCCAGCAGCACGGTGGCAGGGGAAGATGGCTACACCTTC CASSTVAGEDGYTF TRBJ1-2 . TRBV5-1 few
TGTGCCAGCAGCTTCGGGGTTCTGGCTTTCTACGAGCAGTACTTC CASSFGVLAFYEQYF TRBJ2-7 . TRBV5-6 .
TGTGCCAGCAGCTTGGAAAGCCACCTGTATGGCTACACCTTC CASSLESHLYGYTF TRBJ1-2 . TRBV5-6 .
TGTGCCAGCAGTGATTCGGCGCACAGGGACTATGGCTACACCTTC CASSDSAHRDYGYTF TRBJ1-2 . TRBV25-1 many
TGTGCCAGCAGCTTAACCGGGACGGAGCTGTTTTTT CASSLTGTELFF TRBJ2-2 . TRBV7-9 .
TGTGCCACCAGCACTGCGACAGGGGCGCTCTACGAGCAGTACTTC CATSTATGALYEQYF TRBJ2-7 TRBD1 TRBV15 .
TGCGCCAGCGCAGCCACCTCTGGGGCCAACGTCCTGACTTTC CASAATSGANVLTF TRBJ2-6 . TRBV5-1 .
TGTGCCATCAGCTCCAACAGGGGAGCTGAGCAGTTCTTC CAISSNRGAEQFF TRBJ2-1 TRBD1 TRBV10-3 once
TGCGCCAGCGGGGGGTTGAATCAGCCCCAGCATTTT CASGGLNQPQHF TRBJ1-5 . TRBV10-2 .
TGTGCCAGCAGCGGCAGACAGATACTCCAAGAGACCCAGTACTTC CASSGRQILQETQYF TRBJ2-5 . TRBV11-3 once
TGTGCCAGCAGCCCGAGGCGAGGGTTAGAGACCCAGTACTTC CASSPRRGLETQYF TRBJ2-5 . TRBV7-9 .
TGTGCCAGCAGCCTCCTGACTAGCGGGACGAGCGAGCAGTACTTC CASSLLTSGTSEQYF TRBJ2-7 TRBD2 TRBV27 few
TGTGCCAGCACCTCAACAGGGTCGTGGTATGGCTACACCTTC CASTSTGSWYGYTF TRBJ1-2 . TRBV6-6 .
TGTGCCAGTAGTATCTCCGACTCTGGAAACACCATATATTTT CASSISDSGNTIYF TRBJ1-3 . TRBV19 .
TGTGCCAGCAACAGGGTACGCGAGCAGTACTTC CASNRVREQYF TRBJ2-7 . TRBV28 .
TGCGCCAGCAGCTTGGAGGGCACCTACGAGCAGTACTTC CASSLEGTYEQYF TRBJ2-7 . TRBV5-1 .
TGTGCCAGCTCAGACCCGACAGTCAATGAGCAGTTCTTC CASSDPTVNEQFF TRBJ2-1 . TRBV18 few
TGTGCCAGCAGTCCCCCCTCTGGAAACACCATATATTTT CASSPPSGNTIYF TRBJ1-3 . TRBV28 .
TGCGCCAGCAGAAGTGACGGGTCTAGCACAGATACGCAGTATTTT CASRSDGSSTDTQYF TRBJ2-3 . TRBV5-1 .
TGCAGCGTTGAGGGCAGGATGAACACTGAAGCTTTCTTT CSVEGRMNTEAFF TRBJ1-1 . TRBV29-1 .
TGTGCCAGCAGGGATATGGTCGGGTTTCCGTTCTTC CASRDMVGFPFF TRBJ2-1 . TRBV6-1 once
TGCGCCAGCAGCTTCCTCGGATACGGGAACACCATATATTTT CASSFLGYGNTIYF TRBJ1-3 . TRBV5-1 .
TGTGCCAGCAGTGAATATGGGCGGGCCTACGAGCAGTACTTC CASSEYGRAYEQYF TRBJ2-7 . TRBV25-1 .
TGTGCCAGCAGCTTGGTTGGGGGAACCTACAATGAGCAGTTCTTC CASSLVGGTYNEQFF TRBJ2-1 . TRBV5-4 .
TGTGCCAGCAGCTTAAAAGGTTACGAGCAGTACTTC CASSLKGYEQYF TRBJ2-7 . TRBV11-3 .
TGTGCCAGCAGTTTTACCATCAGGGGAGACACTGAAGCTTTCTTT CASSFTIRGDTEAFF TRBJ1-1 . TRBV27 .
TGTGCTAGTGGTTTGTACGAGGGGGGACTAGGAATAGGGACCCAGTACTTC CASGLYEGGLGIGTQYF TRBJ2-5 TRBD2 TRBV12-5 .